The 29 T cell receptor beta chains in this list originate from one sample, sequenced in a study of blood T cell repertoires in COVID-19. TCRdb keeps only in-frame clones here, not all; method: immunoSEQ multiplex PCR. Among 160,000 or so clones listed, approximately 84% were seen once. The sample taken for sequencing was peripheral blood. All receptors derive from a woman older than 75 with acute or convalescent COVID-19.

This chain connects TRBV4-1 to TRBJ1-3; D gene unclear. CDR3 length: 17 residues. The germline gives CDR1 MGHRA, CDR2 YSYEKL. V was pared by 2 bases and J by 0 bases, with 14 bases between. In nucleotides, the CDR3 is TGCGCCAGCAGCCAATCGCGAGAGGCGCACTCTGGAAACACCATATATTTT. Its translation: CASSQSREAHSGNTIYF.

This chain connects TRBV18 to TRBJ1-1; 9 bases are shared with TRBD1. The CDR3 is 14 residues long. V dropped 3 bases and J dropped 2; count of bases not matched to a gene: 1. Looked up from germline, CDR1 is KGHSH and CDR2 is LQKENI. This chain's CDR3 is CASSPDRGNTEAFF. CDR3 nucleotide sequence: TGTGCCAGCTCACCGGACAGGGGAAACACTGAAGCTTTCTTT.

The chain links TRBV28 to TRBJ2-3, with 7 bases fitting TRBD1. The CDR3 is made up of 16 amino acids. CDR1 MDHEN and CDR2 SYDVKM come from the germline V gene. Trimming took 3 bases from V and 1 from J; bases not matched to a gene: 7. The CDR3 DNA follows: TGTGCCAGCAGTTTCCTGGACAGGTTGCGCACAGATACGCAGTATTTT. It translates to CASSFLDRLRTDTQYF.

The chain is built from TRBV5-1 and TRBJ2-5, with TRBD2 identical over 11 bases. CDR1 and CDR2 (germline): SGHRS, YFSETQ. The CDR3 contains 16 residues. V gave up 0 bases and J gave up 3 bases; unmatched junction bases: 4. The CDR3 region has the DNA TGCGCCAGCAGCTTGGCCCCGACTAGCGGGGAAGAGACCCAGTACTTC. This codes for CASSLAPTSGEETQYF. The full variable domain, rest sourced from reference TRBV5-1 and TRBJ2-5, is KAGVTQTPRYLIKTRGQQVTLSCSPISGHRSVSWYQQTPGQGLQFLFEYFSETQRNKGNFPGRFSGRQFSNSRSEMNVSTLELGDSALYLCASSLAPTSGEETQYFGPGTRLLVL.

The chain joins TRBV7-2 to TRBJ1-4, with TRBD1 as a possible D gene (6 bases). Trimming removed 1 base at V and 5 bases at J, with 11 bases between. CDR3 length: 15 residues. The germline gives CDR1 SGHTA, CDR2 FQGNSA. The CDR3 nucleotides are TGTGCCAGCAGCTTAGGGGACACAAGGAATGAAAAACTGTTTTTT. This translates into CASSLGDTRNEKLFF.

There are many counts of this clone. The CDR3 sequence is CASSLRGQYSNQPQHF. CDR3 DNA sequence: TGTGCCAGCAGCTTGAGGGGACAGTATAGCAATCAGCCCCAGCATTTT. This sequence joins TRBV5-6 and TRBJ1-5; TRBD1 matches at 7 bases. The J segment lost 0 bases and the V segment lost 1 base, leaving 4 bases of the junction unmatched. CDR1 is SGHDT, CDR2 YYEEEE, per germline. The CDR3 is made up of 16 amino acids.

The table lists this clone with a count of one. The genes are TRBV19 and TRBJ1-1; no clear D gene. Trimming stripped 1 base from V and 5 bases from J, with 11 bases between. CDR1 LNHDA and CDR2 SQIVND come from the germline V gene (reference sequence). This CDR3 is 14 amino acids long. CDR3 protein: CASSIGPAATEAFF. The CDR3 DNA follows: TGTGCCAGTAGTATAGGACCGGCAGCGACTGAAGCTTTCTTT.

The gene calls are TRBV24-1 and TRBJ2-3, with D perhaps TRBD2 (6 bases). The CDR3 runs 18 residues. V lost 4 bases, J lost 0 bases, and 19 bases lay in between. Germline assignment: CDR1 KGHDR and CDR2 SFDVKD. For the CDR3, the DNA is TGTGCCACCAGTGACACGGGGAGGACTTTCGTAAGCACAGATACGCAGTATTTT. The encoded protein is CATSDTGRTFVSTDTQYF.

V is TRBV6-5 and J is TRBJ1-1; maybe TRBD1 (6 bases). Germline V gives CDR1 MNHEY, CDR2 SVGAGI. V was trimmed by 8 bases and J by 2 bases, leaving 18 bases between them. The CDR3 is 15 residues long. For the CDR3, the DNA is TGTGCCAGCCCTAGGGGGAGGGGGGGAAACACTGAAGCTTTCTTT. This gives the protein CASPRGRGGNTEAFF.

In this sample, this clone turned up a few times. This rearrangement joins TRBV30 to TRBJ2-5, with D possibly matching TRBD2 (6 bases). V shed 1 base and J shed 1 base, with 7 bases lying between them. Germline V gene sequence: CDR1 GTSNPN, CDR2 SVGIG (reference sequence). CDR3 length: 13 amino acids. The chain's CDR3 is CAWSAGGQETQYF. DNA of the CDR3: TGTGCCTGGAGTGCCGGGGGCCAAGAGACCCAGTACTTC.

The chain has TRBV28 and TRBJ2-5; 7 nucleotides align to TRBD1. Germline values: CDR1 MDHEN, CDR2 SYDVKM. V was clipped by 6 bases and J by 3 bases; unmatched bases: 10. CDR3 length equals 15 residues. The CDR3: CASSPRGTAEETQYF. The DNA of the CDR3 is TGTGCCAGCAGCCCCAGGGGGACCGCAGAAGAGACCCAGTACTTC.

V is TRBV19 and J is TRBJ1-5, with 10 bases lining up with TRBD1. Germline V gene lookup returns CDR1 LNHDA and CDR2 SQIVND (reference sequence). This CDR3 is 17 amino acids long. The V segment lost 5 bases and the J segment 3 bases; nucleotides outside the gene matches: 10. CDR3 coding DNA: TGTGCCAGTAGTCCCTGGACAGGGGGGAGGATCAATCAGCCCCAGCATTTT. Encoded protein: CASSPWTGGRINQPQHF.

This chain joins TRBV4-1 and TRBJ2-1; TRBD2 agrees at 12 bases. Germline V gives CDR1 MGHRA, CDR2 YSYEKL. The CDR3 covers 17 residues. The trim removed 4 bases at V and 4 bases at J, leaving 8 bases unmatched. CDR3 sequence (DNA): TGCGCCAGCAGCCGAGGACTAGCGGGACCAAGATACAATGAGCAGTTCTTC. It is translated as CASSRGLAGPRYNEQFF.

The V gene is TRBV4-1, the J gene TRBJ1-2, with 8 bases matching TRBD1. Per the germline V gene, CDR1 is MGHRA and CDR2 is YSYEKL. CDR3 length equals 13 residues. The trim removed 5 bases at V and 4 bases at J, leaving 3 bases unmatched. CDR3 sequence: CASSTDRAYGYTF. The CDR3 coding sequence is TGCGCCAGCAGCACGGACAGGGCCTATGGCTACACCTTC.

DNA of the CDR3: TGCAGCGGCGGGACTTATCCTCCAGATACGCAGTATTTT. Protein product: CSGGTYPPDTQYF. The rearrangement uses TRBV29-1 and TRBJ2-3; D might be TRBD2 (6 bases). Trimming removed 7 bases at V and 4 bases at J, with 15 bases between. The CDR3 consists of 13 residues. Germline assignment: CDR1 SQVTM and CDR2 ANQGSEA.

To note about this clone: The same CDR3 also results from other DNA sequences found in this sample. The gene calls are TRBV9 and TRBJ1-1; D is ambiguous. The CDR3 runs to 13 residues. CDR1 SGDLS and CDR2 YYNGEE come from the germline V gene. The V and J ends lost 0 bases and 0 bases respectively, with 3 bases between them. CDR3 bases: TGTGCCAGCAGCGTAGCCATGAACACTGAAGCTTTCTTT. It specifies CASSVAMNTEAFF.

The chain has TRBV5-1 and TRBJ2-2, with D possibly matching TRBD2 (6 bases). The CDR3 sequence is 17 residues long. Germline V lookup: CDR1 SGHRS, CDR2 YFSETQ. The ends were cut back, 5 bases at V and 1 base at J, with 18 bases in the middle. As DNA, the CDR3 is TGCGCCAGCAGGAACAAAGCAGGGACTCAGAACACCGGGGAGCTGTTTTTT. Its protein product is CASRNKAGTQNTGELFF.

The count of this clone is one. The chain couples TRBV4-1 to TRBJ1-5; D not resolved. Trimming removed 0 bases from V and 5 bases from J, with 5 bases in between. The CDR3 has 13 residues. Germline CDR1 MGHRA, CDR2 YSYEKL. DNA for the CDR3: TGCGCCAGCAGCCAAGACCACTATCAGCCCCAGCATTTT. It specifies CASSQDHYQPQHF.

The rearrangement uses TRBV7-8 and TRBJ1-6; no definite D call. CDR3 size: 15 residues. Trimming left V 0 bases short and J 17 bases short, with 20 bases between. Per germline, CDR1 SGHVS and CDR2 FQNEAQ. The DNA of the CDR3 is TGTGCCAGCAGCTTAGCCCCCTCCCCAAGGCGGGGATTCCACTTT. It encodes CASSLAPSPRRGFHF.

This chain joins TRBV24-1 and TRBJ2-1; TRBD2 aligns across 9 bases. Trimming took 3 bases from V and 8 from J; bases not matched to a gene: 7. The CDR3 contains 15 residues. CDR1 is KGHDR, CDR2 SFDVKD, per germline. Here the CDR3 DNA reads TGTGCCACCAGTGATCAAGCGGGAGGTTACTATGAGCAGTTCTTC. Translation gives CATSDQAGGYYEQFF.

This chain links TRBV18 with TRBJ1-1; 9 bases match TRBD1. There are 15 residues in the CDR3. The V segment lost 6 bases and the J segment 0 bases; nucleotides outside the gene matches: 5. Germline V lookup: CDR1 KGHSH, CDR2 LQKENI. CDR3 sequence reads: CASSYRTGVNTEAFF. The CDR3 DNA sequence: TGTGCCAGCTCGTATCGGACAGGGGTGAACACTGAAGCTTTCTTT.

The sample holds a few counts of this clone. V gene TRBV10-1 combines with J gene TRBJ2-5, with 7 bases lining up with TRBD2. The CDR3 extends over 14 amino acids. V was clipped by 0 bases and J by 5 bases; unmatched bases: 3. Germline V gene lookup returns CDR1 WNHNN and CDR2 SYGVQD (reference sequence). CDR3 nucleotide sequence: TGCGCCAGCAGTGAGTCAGGCGGGAGTGAGACCCAGTACTTC. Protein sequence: CASSESGGSETQYF.

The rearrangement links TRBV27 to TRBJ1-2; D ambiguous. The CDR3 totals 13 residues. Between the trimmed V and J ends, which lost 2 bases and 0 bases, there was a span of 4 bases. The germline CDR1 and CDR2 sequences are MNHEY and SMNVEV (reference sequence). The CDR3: CASSLQANYGYTF. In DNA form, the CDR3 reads TGTGCCAGCAGTTTACAGGCTAACTATGGCTACACCTTC.

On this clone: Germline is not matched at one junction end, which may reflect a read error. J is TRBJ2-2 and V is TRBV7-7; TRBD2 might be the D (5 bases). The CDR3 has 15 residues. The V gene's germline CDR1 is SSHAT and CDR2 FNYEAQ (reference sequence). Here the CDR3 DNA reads TGTGCTAGCAGCCCCTACCCCGCCCGGGACGGGGAGCTGTTTTTT. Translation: CASSPYPARDGELFF.

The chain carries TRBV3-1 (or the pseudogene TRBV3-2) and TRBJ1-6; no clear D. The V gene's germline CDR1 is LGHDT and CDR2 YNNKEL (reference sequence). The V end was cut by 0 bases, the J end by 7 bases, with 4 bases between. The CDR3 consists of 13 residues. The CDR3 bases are TGTGCCAGCAGCCAAGATGCGAATTCACCCCTCCACTTT. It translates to CASSQDANSPLHF.

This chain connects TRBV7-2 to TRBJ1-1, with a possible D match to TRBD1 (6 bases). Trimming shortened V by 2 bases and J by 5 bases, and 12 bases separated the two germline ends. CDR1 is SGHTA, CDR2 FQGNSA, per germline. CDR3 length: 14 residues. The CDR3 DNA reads TGTGCCAGCAGCTTATCGGCAGGGGTTACTGAAGCTTTCTTT. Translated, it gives CASSLSAGVTEAFF.

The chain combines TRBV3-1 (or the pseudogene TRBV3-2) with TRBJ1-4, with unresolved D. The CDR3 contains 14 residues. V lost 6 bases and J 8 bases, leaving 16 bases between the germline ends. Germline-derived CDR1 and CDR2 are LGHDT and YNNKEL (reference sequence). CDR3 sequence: CASRQRASGEKLFF. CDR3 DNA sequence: TGTGCCAGCAGACAAAGGGCCTCGGGGGAAAAACTGTTTTTT.

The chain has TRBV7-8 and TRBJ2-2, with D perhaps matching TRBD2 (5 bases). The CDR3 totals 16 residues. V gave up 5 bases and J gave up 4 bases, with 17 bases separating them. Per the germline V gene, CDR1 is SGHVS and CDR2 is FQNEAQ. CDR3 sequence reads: CASSPGISSSTGELFF. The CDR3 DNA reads TGTGCCAGCAGCCCCGGGATATCTTCGAGCACCGGGGAGCTGTTTTTT.

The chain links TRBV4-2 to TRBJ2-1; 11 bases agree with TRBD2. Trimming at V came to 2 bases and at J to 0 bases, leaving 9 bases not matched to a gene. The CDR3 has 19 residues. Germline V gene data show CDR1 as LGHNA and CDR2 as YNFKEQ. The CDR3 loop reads CASSQRASGGSSSYNEQFF. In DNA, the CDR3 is TGTGCCAGCAGCCAAAGGGCTAGCGGGGGGTCCAGCTCCTACAATGAGCAGTTCTTC.